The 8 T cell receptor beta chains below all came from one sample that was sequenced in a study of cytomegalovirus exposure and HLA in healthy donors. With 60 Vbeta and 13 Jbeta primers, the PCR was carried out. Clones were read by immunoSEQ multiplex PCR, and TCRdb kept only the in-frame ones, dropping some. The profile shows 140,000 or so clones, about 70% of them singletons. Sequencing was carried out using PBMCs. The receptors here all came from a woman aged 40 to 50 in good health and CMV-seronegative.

CDR3 in DNA: TGTGCCAGCTCACCCGGACTAGCGGGGAGATACGAGCAGTACTTC. Its translation is CASSPGLAGRYEQYF. The chain joins TRBV18 to TRBJ2-7; 12 bases agree with TRBD2. V lost 3 bases to trimming and J lost 4 bases; unmatched junction nucleotides: 4. The V gene's germline CDR1 is KGHSH and CDR2 LQKENI. CDR3 length: 15 amino acids.

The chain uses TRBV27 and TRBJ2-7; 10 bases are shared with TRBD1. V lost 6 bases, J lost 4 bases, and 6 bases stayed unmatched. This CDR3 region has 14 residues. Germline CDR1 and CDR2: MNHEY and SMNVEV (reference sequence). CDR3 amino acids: CASSLDRGAYEQYF. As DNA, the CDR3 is TGTGCCAGCAGCTTGGACAGGGGGGCATACGAGCAGTACTTC.

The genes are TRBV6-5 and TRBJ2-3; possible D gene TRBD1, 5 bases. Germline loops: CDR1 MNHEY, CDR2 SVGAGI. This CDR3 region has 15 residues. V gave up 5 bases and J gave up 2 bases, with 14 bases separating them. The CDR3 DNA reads TGTGCCAGCAGTGTAAAGGGGAATCCCACAGATACGCAGTATTTT. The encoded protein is CASSVKGNPTDTQYF.

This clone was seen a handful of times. The CDR3 loop is CASSDLKGVPGELFF. The CDR3 nucleotides are TGTGCCAGCAGTGACTTAAAAGGGGTTCCCGGGGAGCTGTTTTTT. The rearrangement joins TRBV6-4 to TRBJ2-2; weak D call: TRBD1 (5 bases). The ends were cut back, 1 base at V and 6 bases at J, with 12 bases in the middle. CDR1 and CDR2 from the germline V gene are MRHNA and SNTAGT. The CDR3 length is 15 residues.

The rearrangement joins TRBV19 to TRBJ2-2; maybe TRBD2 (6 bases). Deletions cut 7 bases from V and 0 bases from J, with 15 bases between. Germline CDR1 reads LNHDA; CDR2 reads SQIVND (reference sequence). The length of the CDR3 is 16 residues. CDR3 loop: CASTTWGEANTGELFF. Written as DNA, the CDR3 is TGTGCCAGTACCACCTGGGGGGAGGCGAACACCGGGGAGCTGTTTTTT.

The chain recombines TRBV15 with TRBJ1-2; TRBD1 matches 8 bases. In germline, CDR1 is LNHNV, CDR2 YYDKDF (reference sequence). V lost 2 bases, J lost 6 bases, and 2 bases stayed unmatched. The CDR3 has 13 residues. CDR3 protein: CATSRRTGNGYTF. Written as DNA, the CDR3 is TGTGCCACCAGCAGAAGGACAGGGAATGGCTACACCTTC.

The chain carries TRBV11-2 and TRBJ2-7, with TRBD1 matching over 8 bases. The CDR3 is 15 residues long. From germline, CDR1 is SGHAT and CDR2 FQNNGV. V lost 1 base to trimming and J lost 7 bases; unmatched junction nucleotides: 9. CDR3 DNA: TGTGCCAGCAGCTTAGGGCAGGGGGCGGCTCGGGAGCAGTACTTC. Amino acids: CASSLGQGAAREQYF.

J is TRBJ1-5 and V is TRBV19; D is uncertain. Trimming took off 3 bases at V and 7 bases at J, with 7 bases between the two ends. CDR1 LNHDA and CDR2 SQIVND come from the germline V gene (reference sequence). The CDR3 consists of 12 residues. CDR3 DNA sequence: TGTGCCAGTAGTATGCAGCGACAGCCCCAGCATTTT. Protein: CASSMQRQPQHF.